This T cell receptor (beta chain) appears in the sequencing data of a study of beta chain features in type 1 diabetes. Turning to the study itself: Sorted cells, some 98,000,000 in number, were examined across all samples. Study observations and caveats: Patients and controls would be equally affected if PCR favored shorter templates. In the patient group, naive, central memory and Treg TCRB repertoires seemed more alike than in the healthy donor group.

The investigators reverse transcribed all of the isolated RNA, so they sequenced expressed TCRB transcripts. The table came from immunoSEQ multiplex PCR; TCRdb's copy has only in-frame clones and leaves some out. The sample has under 950,000 clones; roughly 15% are singletons. This clone has more than one count but fewer than ten. Its antigen remains unknown. Blood was drawn once from each donor into heparinised tubes. The draws averaged about 0.12 L. Trimming at V came to 4 bases and at J to 6 bases, leaving 1 base not matched to a gene. CDR1 and CDR2 (germline): SNHLY, FYNNEI. CDR3 length: 13 amino acids.

This receptor was identified in a woman under 30 in good health. Specimen: naive CD4+ T cells from blood. The rearrangement uses TRBV2 and TRBJ1-5; 9 bases are shared with TRBD1. This CDR3 reads CASSGTGVQPQHF. The CDR3 nucleotides read TGTGCCAGCAGTGGGACAGGGGTTCAGCCCCAGCATTTT.